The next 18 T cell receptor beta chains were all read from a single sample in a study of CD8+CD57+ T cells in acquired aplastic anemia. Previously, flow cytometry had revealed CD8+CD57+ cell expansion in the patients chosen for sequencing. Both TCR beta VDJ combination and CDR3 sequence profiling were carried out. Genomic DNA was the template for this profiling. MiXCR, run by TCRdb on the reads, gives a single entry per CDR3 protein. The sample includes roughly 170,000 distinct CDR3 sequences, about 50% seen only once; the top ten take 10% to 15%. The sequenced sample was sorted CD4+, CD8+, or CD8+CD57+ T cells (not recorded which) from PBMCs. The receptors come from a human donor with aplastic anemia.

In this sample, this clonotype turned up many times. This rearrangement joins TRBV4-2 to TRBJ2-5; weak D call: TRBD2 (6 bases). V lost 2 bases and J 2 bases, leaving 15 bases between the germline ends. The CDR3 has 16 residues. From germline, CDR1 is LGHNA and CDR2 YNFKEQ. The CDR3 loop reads CASSQSSRGIQETQYF. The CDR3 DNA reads TGTGCCAGCAGCCAATCGTCTCGCGGGATACAAGAGACCCAGTACTTC.

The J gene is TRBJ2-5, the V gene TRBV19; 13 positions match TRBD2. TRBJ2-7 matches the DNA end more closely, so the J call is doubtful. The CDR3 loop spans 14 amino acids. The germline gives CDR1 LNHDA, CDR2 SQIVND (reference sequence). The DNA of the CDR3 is TGTGCCAGTAGAGGACTAGCGGGGGACTACGAGCAGTACTTC. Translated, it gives CASRGLAGDYEQYF.

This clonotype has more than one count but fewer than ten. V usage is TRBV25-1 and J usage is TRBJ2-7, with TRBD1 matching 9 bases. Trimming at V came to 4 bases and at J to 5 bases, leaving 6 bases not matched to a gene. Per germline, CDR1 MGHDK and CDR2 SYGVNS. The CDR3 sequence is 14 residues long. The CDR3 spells CASSARTGVDEQYF. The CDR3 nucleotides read TGTGCCAGCAGTGCCCGGACAGGGGTGGACGAGCAGTACTTC.

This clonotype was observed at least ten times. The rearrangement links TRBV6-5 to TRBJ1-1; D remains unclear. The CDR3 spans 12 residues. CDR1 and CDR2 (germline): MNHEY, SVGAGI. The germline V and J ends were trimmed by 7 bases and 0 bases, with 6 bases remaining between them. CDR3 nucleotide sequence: TGTGCCAGCACGGCCATGAACACTGAAGCTTTCTTT. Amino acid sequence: CASTAMNTEAFF.

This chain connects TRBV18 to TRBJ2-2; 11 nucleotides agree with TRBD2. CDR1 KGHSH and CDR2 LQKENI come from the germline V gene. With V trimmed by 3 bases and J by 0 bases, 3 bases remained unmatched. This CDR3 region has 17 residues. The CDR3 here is CASSPSLAGANTGELFF. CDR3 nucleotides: TGTGCCAGCTCACCTTCACTAGCGGGGGCGAACACCGGGGAGCTGTTTTTT.

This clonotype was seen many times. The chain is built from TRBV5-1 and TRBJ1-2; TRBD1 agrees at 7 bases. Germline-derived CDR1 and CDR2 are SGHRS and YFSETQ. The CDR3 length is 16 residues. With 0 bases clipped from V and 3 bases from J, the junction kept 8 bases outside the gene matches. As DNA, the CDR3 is TGCGCCAGCAGCTTGGCCAACCCAGGGGGGGACTATGGCTACACCTTC. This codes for CASSLANPGGDYGYTF.

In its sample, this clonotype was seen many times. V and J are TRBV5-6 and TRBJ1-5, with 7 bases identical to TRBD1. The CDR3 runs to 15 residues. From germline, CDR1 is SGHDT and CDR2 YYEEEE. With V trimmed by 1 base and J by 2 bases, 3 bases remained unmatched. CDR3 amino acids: CASSLFQGGNQPQHF. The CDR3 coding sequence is TGTGCCAGCAGCTTGTTCCAGGGGGGCAATCAGCCCCAGCATTTT.

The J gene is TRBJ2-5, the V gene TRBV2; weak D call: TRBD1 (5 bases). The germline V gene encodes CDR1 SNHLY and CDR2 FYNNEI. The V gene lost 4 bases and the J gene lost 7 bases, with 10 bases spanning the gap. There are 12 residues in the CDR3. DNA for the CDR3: TGTGCCAGCAGTGTTTCTACAGGGACCCAGTACTTC. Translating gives CASSVSTGTQYF.

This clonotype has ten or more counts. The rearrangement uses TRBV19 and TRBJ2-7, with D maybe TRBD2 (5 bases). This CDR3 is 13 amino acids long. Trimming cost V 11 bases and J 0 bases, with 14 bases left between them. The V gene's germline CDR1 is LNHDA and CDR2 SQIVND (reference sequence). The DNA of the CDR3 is TGTGCCTCAAGAGGGCAGTACTCCTACGAGCAGTACTTC. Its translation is CASRGQYSYEQYF.

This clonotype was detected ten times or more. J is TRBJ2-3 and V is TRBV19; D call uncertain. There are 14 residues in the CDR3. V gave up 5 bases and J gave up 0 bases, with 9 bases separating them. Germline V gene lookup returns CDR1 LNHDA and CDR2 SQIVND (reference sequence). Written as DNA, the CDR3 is TGTGCCAGTAGTCCCGGGCTCAGCACAGATACGCAGTATTTT. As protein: CASSPGLSTDTQYF.

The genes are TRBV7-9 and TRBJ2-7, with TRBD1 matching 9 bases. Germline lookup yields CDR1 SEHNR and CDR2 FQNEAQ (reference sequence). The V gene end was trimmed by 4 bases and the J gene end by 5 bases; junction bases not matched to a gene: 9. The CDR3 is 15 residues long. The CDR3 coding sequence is TGTGCCAGCAGCTCCACCGGGACAGGGCTCGACGAGCAGTACTTC. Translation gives CASSSTGTGLDEQYF.

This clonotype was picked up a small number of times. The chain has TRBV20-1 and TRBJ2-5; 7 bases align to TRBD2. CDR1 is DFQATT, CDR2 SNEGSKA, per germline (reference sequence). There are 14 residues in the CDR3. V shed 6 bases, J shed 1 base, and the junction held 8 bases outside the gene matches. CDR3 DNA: TGCAGTGCCCGACTAGCAGACCTCCAAGAGACCCAGTACTTC. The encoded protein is CSARLADLQETQYF.

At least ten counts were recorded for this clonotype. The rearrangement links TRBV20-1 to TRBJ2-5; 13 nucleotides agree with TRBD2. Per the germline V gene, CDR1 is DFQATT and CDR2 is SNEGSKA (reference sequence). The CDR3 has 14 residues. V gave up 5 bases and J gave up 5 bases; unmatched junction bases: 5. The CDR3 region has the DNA TGCAGTGCTTACCAACTAGCGGGGGGGGAGACCCAGTACTTC. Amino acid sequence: CSAYQLAGGETQYF.

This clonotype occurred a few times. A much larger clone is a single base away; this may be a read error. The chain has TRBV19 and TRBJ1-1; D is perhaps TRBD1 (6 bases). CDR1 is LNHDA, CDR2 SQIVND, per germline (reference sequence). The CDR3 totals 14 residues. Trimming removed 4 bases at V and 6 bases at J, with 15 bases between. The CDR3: CASSRRQDHAEAFF. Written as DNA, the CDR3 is TGTGCCAGTAGTAGAAGACAGGACCACGCTGAAGCTTTCTTT.

In DNA form, the CDR3 reads TGCAGTGCTAGAGAGGGCGCCGGTGGAGCTTTCTTT. This sequence encodes CSAREGAGGAFF. V is TRBV20-1 and J is TRBJ1-1; D not certain. This CDR3 spans 12 amino acids. Germline-derived CDR1 and CDR2 are DFQATT and SNEGSKA (reference sequence). Trimming cost V 0 bases and J 10 bases, with 12 bases left between them.

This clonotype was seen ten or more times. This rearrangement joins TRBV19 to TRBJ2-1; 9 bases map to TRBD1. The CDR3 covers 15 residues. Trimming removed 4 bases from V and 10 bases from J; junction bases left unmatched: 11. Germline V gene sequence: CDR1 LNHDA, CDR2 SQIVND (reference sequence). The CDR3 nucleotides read TGTGCCAGTAGTACGCCGGGACAGGGCGTACCGGAGCAGTTCTTC. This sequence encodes CASSTPGQGVPEQFF.

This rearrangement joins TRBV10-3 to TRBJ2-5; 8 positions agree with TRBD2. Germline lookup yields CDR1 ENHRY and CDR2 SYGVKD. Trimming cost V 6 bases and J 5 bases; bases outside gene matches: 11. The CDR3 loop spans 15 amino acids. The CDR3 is CAIRMDGGASETQYF. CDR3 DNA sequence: TGTGCCATCAGGATGGACGGGGGGGCTTCGGAGACCCAGTACTTC.

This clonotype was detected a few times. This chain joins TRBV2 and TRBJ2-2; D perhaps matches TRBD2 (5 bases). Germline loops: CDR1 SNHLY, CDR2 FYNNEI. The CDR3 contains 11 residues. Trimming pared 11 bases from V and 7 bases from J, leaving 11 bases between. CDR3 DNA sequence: TGTGCCTACGACGAGGGCGGGGAGCTGTTTTTT. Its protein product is CAYDEGGELFF. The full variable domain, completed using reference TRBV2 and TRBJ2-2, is EPEVTQTPSHQVTQMGQEVILRCVPISNHLYFYWYRQILGQKVEFLVSFYNNEISEKSEIFDDQFSVERPDGSNFTLKIRSTKLEDSAMYFCAYDEGGELFFGEGSRLTVL.